These T cell receptor beta chains were read from a single sample in a study of CD8 T cells in Susac syndrome. TCRdb reprocessed the immunoSEQ multiplex PCR reads with MiXCR, giving one entry per CDR3 protein. The sample lists a few hundred thousand distinct CDR3 sequences, almost 85% seen once, with roughly 0.22% in the top ten. Source material: CD8+ T cells from PBMCs. These receptor sequences come from a human donor with multiple sclerosis. CDR3s include the opening cysteine and the closing phenylalanine or tryptophan. Fields, in order: V gene, CDR3 length, J gene, CDR3 protein.

v_call: TRBV19
cdr3_length: 15
j_call: TRBJ2-7
cdr3_aa: CASSIGPGPAYEQYF

v_call: TRBV12-3/TRBV12-4
cdr3_length: 17
j_call: TRBJ2-5
cdr3_aa: CASSLPPHAGEEETQYF

v_call: TRBV28
cdr3_length: 15
j_call: TRBJ1-2
cdr3_aa: CASSFHSARYYGYTF

v_call: TRBV27
cdr3_length: 13
j_call: TRBJ2-7
cdr3_aa: CASRDGFVDEQYF

v_call: TRBV5-5
cdr3_length: 15
j_call: TRBJ1-2
cdr3_aa: CASSLRQTAGYGYTF

v_call: TRBV3-1
cdr3_length: 19
j_call: TRBJ2-1
cdr3_aa: CASSQDCLWGRGTRLLEFF

v_call: TRBV7-2
cdr3_length: 16
j_call: TRBJ2-1
cdr3_aa: CASSPWDTGGYNEQFF

v_call: TRBV28
cdr3_length: 14
j_call: TRBJ2-1
cdr3_aa: CASSLIGAYNEQFF

v_call: TRBV11-2
cdr3_length: 14
j_call: TRBJ1-3
cdr3_aa: CASSPGLLGNTIYF

v_call: TRBV7-9
cdr3_length: 16
j_call: TRBJ1-5
cdr3_aa: CASSLSTGGSNQPQHF

v_call: TRBV18
cdr3_length: 11
j_call: TRBJ2-1
cdr3_aa: CATEGDNEQFF

v_call: TRBV28
cdr3_length: 14
j_call: TRBJ2-1
cdr3_aa: CASSLDGLYNEQFF

v_call: TRBV7-9
cdr3_length: 17
j_call: TRBJ2-3
cdr3_aa: CASSSTGGVAPTDTQYF

v_call: TRBV6-5
cdr3_length: 15
j_call: TRBJ1-1
cdr3_aa: CASTASGTGNAEAFF

v_call: TRBV6-2/TRBV6-3
cdr3_length: 12
j_call: TRBJ2-7
cdr3_aa: CASSYFGVEQYF

v_call: TRBV6-2/TRBV6-3
cdr3_length: 20
j_call: TRBJ1-2
cdr3_aa: CASSLRTAGTEGQLFYGYTF

v_call: TRBV19
cdr3_length: 14
j_call: TRBJ2-3
cdr3_aa: CASSREPSGDTQYF

v_call: TRBV24-1
cdr3_length: 12
j_call: TRBJ1-1
cdr3_aa: CATRQGDTEAFF

v_call: TRBV20-1
cdr3_length: 15
j_call: TRBJ1-3
cdr3_aa: CSARVGGRRGNTIYF

v_call: TRBV4-1
cdr3_length: 17
j_call: TRBJ1-3
cdr3_aa: CASSQDGGLGSGNTIYF

v_call: TRBV27
cdr3_length: 13
j_call: TRBJ2-7
cdr3_aa: CASSFHRASEQYF

v_call: TRBV29-1
cdr3_length: 13
j_call: TRBJ2-2
cdr3_aa: CSHTGTNTGELFF

v_call: TRBV4-3
cdr3_length: 15
j_call: TRBJ1-2
cdr3_aa: CASSQVRAGTGGYTF

v_call: TRBV19
cdr3_length: 13
j_call: TRBJ2-1
cdr3_aa: CASSIDVYNEQFF

v_call: TRBV7-6
cdr3_length: 13
j_call: TRBJ1-1
cdr3_aa: CASSFQTGTEAFF

v_call: TRBV15
cdr3_length: 16
j_call: TRBJ1-4
cdr3_aa: CATRVDVAPTNEKLFF

v_call: TRBV7-8
cdr3_length: 15
j_call: TRBJ2-1
cdr3_aa: CASSKAGVSGDEQFF

v_call: TRBV2
cdr3_length: 15
j_call: TRBJ2-1
cdr3_aa: CASSEGLTDYNEQFF

v_call: TRBV28
cdr3_length: 17
j_call: TRBJ2-2
cdr3_aa: CASSLLSRADQTGELFF

v_call: TRBV9
cdr3_length: 16
j_call: TRBJ1-2
cdr3_aa: CASSVGLAAANYGYTF

v_call: TRBV7-2
cdr3_length: 16
j_call: TRBJ1-5
cdr3_aa: CASSLEPDGKYQPQHF

v_call: TRBV6-1
cdr3_length: 14
j_call: TRBJ2-7
cdr3_aa: CASSDQGGSYEQYF

v_call: TRBV25-1
cdr3_length: 16
j_call: TRBJ2-5
cdr3_aa: CASSVEREGRRETQYF

v_call: TRBV5-4
cdr3_length: 17
j_call: TRBJ2-7
cdr3_aa: CASSQGAPLGGDYEQYF

v_call: TRBV12-3/TRBV12-4
cdr3_length: 15
j_call: TRBJ2-6
cdr3_aa: CATTVAREGANVLTF

v_call: TRBV13
cdr3_length: 18
j_call: TRBJ1-2
cdr3_aa: CASSFPPTGSSSFYGYTF

v_call: TRBV28
cdr3_length: 13
j_call: TRBJ2-7
cdr3_aa: CASRGGSSSEQYF

v_call: TRBV7-6
cdr3_length: 14
j_call: TRBJ2-2
cdr3_aa: CASSLGTSPGELFF

v_call: TRBV7-9
cdr3_length: 16
j_call: TRBJ2-1
cdr3_aa: CASSLKSRDSGDEQFF

v_call: TRBV20-1
cdr3_length: 12
j_call: TRBJ2-7
cdr3_aa: CSARDGSHEQYF

v_call: TRBV10-3
cdr3_length: 13
j_call: TRBJ1-1
cdr3_aa: CAISEWGATEAFF

v_call: TRBV7-6
cdr3_length: 17
j_call: TRBJ2-1
cdr3_aa: CASSPGLFPVPYNEQFF

v_call: TRBV10-3
cdr3_length: 14
j_call: TRBJ2-1
cdr3_aa: CAISDAGAGVEQFF

v_call: TRBV28
cdr3_length: 16
j_call: TRBJ2-7
cdr3_aa: CASSFNLPGQGNEQYF

v_call: TRBV19
cdr3_length: 13
j_call: TRBJ2-1
cdr3_aa: CASGVPGYNEQFF

v_call: TRBV6-5
cdr3_length: 13
j_call: TRBJ1-2
cdr3_aa: CASSYSLFDGYTF

v_call: TRBV6-4
cdr3_length: 16
j_call: TRBJ2-3
cdr3_aa: CASSDLGLGQGDTQYF

v_call: TRBV7-6
cdr3_length: 16
j_call: TRBJ2-2
cdr3_aa: CASSLAVLPNTGELFF

v_call: TRBV29-1
cdr3_length: 16
j_call: TRBJ2-1
cdr3_aa: CSVEGTPSGDYDEQFF

v_call: TRBV28
cdr3_length: 16
j_call: TRBJ2-1
cdr3_aa: CASSLASSGIYNEQFF

v_call: TRBV7-9
cdr3_length: 16
j_call: TRBJ2-7
cdr3_aa: CASNLVSYPNSYEQYF

v_call: TRBV28
cdr3_length: 15
j_call: TRBJ1-1
cdr3_aa: CASSLQEPMNTEAFF

v_call: TRBV28
cdr3_length: 14
j_call: TRBJ2-5
cdr3_aa: CASSDWRVEETQYF

v_call: TRBV29-1
cdr3_length: 12
j_call: TRBJ2-3
cdr3_aa: CSVGVRADTQYF

v_call: TRBV5-4
cdr3_length: 16
j_call: TRBJ2-7
cdr3_aa: CASSPGLAPSSYEQYF

v_call: TRBV7-2
cdr3_length: 16
j_call: TRBJ2-3
cdr3_aa: CASSLEVAFSTDTQYF

v_call: TRBV28
cdr3_length: 19
j_call: TRBJ2-1
cdr3_aa: CASSPGLAGASFSYNEQFF

v_call: TRBV4-3
cdr3_length: 12
j_call: TRBJ2-7
cdr3_aa: CASSQDSREQYF

v_call: TRBV27
cdr3_length: 17
j_call: TRBJ1-1
cdr3_aa: CASSPMIRLDSNTEAFF

v_call: TRBV6-6
cdr3_length: 14
j_call: TRBJ2-1
cdr3_aa: CASSGSGRPNEQFF